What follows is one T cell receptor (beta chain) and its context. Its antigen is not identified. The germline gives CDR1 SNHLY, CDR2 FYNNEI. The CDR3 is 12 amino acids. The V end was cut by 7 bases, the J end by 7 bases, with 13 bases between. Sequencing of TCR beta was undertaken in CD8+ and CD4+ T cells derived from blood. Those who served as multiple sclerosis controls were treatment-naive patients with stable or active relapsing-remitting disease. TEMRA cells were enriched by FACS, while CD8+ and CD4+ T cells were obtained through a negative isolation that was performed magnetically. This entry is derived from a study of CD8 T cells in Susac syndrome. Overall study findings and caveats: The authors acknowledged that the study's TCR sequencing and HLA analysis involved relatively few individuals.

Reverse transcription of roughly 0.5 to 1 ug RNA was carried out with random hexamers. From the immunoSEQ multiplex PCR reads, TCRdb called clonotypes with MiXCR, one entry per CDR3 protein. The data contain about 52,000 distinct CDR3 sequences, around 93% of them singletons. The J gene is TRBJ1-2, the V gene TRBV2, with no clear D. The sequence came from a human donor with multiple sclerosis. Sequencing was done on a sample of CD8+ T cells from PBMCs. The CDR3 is CASITHPGGYTF. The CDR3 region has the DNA TGTGCCAGCATCACACACCCCGGTGGCTACACCTTC.